One T cell receptor beta chain is described in this entry. This sample also contains other DNA sequences that code for the same CDR3. TCRdb's copy holds only in-frame clones and misses some; the assay was immunoSEQ multiplex PCR. Found here are roughly 290,000 clones, roughly 91% of them singletons; the top ten hold 0.7% to 0.9%. This record comes from a study of blood T cell repertoires in COVID-19. The ends lost 0 bases at V and 2 bases at J; junction bases unmatched: 2. Germline values: CDR1 SGHRS, CDR2 YFSETQ. The CDR3 has 15 residues. This TCR was sampled from a man aged 25 to 40 with acute or convalescent COVID-19. The sequencing sample was made of peripheral blood. The J gene is TRBJ2-3, the V gene TRBV5-1; 8 bases align to TRBD1. The CDR3 DNA reads as TGCGCCAGCAGCTTGGGACAGGGGTACACAGATACGCAGTATTTT. Translating gives CASSLGQGYTDTQYF.